This TCR beta chain was sequenced for a study of CD8+ T cells in alopecia areata. V gave up 11 bases and J gave up 4 bases, with 20 bases separating them. CDR3 length equals 14 residues. From germline, CDR1 is LGHNA and CDR2 YNFKEQ. The treatment: oral pan-JAK inhibitor, 5-10 mg twice daily. It was from alopecia areata patients that lesional scalp punch biopsies and peripheral blood were collected. Reverse transcription of extracted RNA yielded cDNA, which provided the sequencing template. Sequenced by immunoSEQ multiplex PCR; TCRdb stores in-frame clones only, minus some. The table records 90,000 to 150,000 clones, 50% to 75% of them present only once. This clone has a handful of counts. Its target is not known. Study-wide points: Scalp clonality dropped significantly under tofacitinib, as did expanded CD8+ top-100 clones. Compared with normal scalp, lesional scalp had higher clonality and more expanded CD8+ clones. Only a single nonresponder existed, so baseline CD8+ expansion links stay unclear.

V is TRBV4-2 and J is TRBJ2-5, with D possibly being TRBD2 (6 bases). This TCR was sampled from a human donor with alopecia areata. Here the sequenced sample was CD8+ T cells sorted from blood, taken at week 4, from a patient treated with tofacitinib. The CDR3 protein is CAAGAGNSVETQYF. In DNA form, the CDR3 reads TGTGCCGCCGGGGCGGGGAATTCGGTAGAGACCCAGTACTTC.